These T cell receptor beta chains were read from a single sample in a study of T cells in Graves' hyperthyroidism and ophthalmopathy. From the multiplex PCR reads, TCRdb called clonotypes with MiXCR, one entry per CDR3 protein. The sample holds a few hundred thousand distinct CDR3 sequences, around 45% seen once. Sequencing used peripheral blood or thyroid tissue (not recorded which). These TCRs come from a woman between 18 and 29 years old with Graves' hyperthyroidism. CDR3s leave out the opening cysteine and the closing phenylalanine or tryptophan.

v_call	j_call	cdr3_length	cdr3_aa
TRBV7-3	TRBJ1-1	12	ASSPGGRYTEAF
TRBV10-3	TRBJ1-1	12	ATLWGAQGTEAF
TRBV7-2	TRBJ1-5	15	ASSPGQGIHSNQPQH
TRBV20-1	TRBJ2-2	11	SASGGGTGELF
TRBV24-1	TRBJ1-2	12	ATSDHGLAGSYT
TRBV3-1	TRBJ2-7	14	ASSQDLAGEGYEQY
TRBV2	.	14	ASSEPRESSYNEQF
TRBV6-5	TRBJ1-1	11	ASRGTVNTEAF
TRBV7-6	TRBJ1-1	13	ASSSDRGGGTEAF
TRBV5-1	TRBJ1-1	12	ASSQRTSGDEQF
TRBV7-2	TRBJ2-3	9	ASILDGTQY
TRBV15	TRBJ1-6	15	ATSWIGQGARNSPLH
TRBV14	TRBJ2-5	15	ASSQLGGDRLQETQY
TRBV29-1	TRBJ2-5	6	SEETQY
TRBV2	TRBJ2-7	11	ASKVAGFYEQY
TRBV27	TRBJ2-2	13	ASSFLAGTTGELF
TRBV29-1	TRBJ1-6	11	SVEQGSNSPLH
TRBV7-8	.	13	ASSLEGGAVVRQF
TRBV24-1	TRBJ2-7	12	ATTQGGEANEQY
TRBV29-1	TRBJ1-3	12	SVEGSGGGYTIY
TRBV10-3	TRBJ1-5	13	AISESTSVNQPQH
TRBV7-8	TRBJ2-7	12	ASSFRTGRYEQY
TRBV2	TRBJ2-4	12	ASKDRGAKNIQY
TRBV5-5	TRBJ2-7	10	ASSLRGKEQY
TRBV12-3/TRBV12-4	TRBJ1-1	11	ASREGGVPEAF
TRBV7-7	TRBJ2-5	11	ASSFSLGETQY
TRBV20-1	TRBJ2-7	15	SARDTGQGAEGYEQY
TRBV27	TRBJ2-5	11	ASSTRRQETQY
TRBV6-2/TRBV6-3	TRBJ2-7	9	ASGRGDEQY
TRBV12-5	TRBJ2-7	11	ASGRDPYNEQY
TRBV6-2/TRBV6-3	TRBJ1-4	12	ASSKAGANEKLF
TRBV24-1	TRBJ2-1	11	ATSDLQTDEQF
TRBV12-3/TRBV12-4	TRBJ1-5	12	ASSLRADNQPQH
TRBV4-2	TRBJ1-5	10	ASSENREPQH
TRBV29-1	TRBJ2-7	9	SSRGRDEQY
TRBV24-1	TRBJ2-7	13	ATSDSWTETYEQY
TRBV14	TRBJ1-5	11	ASSLLGTQPQH
TRBV20-1	TRBJ2-7	11	SAAGLAGFEQY
TRBV7-3	TRBJ1-2	15	ASSLDRGPLSNYGYT
TRBV27	TRBJ1-1	15	ASNRRAQGGANTEAF
TRBV5-6	TRBJ1-1	12	ASSLKQLNTEAF
TRBV5-4	TRBJ1-1	12	ASSSGGADTEAF
TRBV7-6	TRBJ2-7	14	ASSIYLCSVQGEQY
TRBV29-1	TRBJ2-7	11	SVVRAGFYEQY
TRBV24-1	TRBJ2-2	15	ATSGTGTGGAYGELF